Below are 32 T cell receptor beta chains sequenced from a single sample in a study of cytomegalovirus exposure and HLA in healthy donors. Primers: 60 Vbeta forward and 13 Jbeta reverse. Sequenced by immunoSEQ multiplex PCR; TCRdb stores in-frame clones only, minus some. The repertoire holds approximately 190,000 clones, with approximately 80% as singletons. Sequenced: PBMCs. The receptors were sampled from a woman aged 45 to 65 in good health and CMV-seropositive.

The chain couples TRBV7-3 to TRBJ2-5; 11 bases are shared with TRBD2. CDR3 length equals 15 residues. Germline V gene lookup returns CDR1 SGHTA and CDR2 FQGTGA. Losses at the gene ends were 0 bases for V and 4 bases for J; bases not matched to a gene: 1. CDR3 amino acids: CASSLTSGGAETQYF. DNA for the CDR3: TGTGCCAGCAGCTTAACTAGCGGGGGGGCAGAGACCCAGTACTTC.

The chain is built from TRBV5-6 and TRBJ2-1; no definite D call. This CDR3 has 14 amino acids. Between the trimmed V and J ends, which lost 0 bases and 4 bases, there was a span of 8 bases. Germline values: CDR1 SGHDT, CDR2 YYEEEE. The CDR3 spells CASSLVSGYNEQFF. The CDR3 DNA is TGTGCCAGCAGCTTGGTCTCCGGGTACAATGAGCAGTTCTTC.

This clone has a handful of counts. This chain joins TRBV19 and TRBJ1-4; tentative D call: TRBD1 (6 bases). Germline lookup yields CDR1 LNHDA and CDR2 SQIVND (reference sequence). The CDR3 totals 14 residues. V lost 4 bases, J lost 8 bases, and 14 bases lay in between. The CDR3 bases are TGTGCCAGTAGTAAACTAACAGGGAACGAAAAACTGTTTTTT. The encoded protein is CASSKLTGNEKLFF.

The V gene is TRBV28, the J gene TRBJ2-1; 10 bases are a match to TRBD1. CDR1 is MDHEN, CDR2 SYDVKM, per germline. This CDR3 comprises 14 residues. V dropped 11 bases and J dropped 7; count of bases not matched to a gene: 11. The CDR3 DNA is TGTGCCGGGAGACAGGGGGCTTCCCCTAATGAGCAGTTCTTC. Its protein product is CAGRQGASPNEQFF.

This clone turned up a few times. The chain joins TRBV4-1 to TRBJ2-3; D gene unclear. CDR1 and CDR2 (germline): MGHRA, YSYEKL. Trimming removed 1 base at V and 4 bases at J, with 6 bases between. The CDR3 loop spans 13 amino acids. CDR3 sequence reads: CASSQGRPDTQYF. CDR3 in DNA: TGCGCCAGCAGCCAAGGGCGGCCAGATACGCAGTATTTT.

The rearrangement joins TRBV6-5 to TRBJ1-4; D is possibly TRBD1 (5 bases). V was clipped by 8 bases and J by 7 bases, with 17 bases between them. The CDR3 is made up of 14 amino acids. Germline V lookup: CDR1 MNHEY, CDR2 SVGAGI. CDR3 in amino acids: CASRDQGETEKLFF. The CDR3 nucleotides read TGTGCCAGCCGAGACCAGGGTGAGACTGAAAAACTGTTTTTT.

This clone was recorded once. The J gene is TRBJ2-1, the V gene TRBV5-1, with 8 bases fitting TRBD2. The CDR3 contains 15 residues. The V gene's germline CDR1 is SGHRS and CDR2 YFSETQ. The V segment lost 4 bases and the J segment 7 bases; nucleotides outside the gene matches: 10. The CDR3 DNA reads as TGCGCCAGCAGCCCGGAAACGGGGGGGCTAAATGAGCAGTTCTTC. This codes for CASSPETGGLNEQFF.

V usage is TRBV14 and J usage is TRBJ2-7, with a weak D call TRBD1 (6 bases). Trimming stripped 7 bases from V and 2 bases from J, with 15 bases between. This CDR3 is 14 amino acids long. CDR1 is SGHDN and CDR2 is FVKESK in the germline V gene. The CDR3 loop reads CASNTRGQTYEQYF. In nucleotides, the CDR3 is TGTGCCAGCAACACGAGGGGACAAACCTACGAGCAGTACTTC. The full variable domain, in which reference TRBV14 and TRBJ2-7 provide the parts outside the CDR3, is EAGVTQFPSHSVIEKGQTVTLRCDPISGHDNLYWYRRVMGKEIKFLLHFVKESKQDESGMPNNRFLAERTGGTYSTLKVQPAELEDSGVYFCASNTRGQTYEQYFGPGTRLTVT.

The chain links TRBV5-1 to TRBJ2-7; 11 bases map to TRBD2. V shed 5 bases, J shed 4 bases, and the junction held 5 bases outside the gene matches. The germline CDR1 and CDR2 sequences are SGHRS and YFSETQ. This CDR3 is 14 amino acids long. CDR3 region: CASSVAGGTYEQYF. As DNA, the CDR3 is TGCGCCAGCAGTGTAGCGGGGGGGACGTACGAGCAGTACTTC.

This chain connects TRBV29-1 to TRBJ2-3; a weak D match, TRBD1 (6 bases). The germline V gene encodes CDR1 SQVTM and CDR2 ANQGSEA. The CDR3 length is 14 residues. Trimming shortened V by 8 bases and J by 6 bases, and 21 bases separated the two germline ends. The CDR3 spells CSYWRAGVGDTQYF. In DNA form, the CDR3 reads TGCAGCTATTGGCGGGCAGGGGTAGGGGATACGCAGTATTTT.

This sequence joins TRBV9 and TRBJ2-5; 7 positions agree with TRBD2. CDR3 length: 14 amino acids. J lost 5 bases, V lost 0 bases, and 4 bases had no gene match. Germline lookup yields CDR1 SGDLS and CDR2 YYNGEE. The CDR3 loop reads CASSVGLAYETQYF. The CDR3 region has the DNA TGTGCCAGCAGCGTAGGACTAGCCTATGAGACCCAGTACTTC.

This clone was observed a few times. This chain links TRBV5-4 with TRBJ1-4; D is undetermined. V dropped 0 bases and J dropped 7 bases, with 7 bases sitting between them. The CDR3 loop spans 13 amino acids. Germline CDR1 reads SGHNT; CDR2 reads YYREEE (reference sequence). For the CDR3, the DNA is TGTGCCAGCAGCTTGGGGCGGGCTGAAAAACTGTTTTTT. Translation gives CASSLGRAEKLFF.

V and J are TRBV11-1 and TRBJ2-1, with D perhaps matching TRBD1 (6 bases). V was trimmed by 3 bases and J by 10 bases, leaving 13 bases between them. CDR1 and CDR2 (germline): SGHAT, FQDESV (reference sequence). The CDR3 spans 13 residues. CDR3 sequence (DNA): TGTGCCAGCAGCTTCCCCTCAGGGGACGAGCAGTTCTTC. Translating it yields CASSFPSGDEQFF.

CDR3 nucleotides: TGTGCTAGTGGTCGACCGGGGGGATATGGCTACACCTTC. Protein product: CASGRPGGYGYTF. This chain uses TRBV12-5 with TRBJ1-2; D perhaps matches TRBD1 (5 bases). The CDR3 covers 13 residues. V was cut by 5 bases and J by 5 bases, with 12 bases left in between. Germline V gives CDR1 LGHNT, CDR2 FRNRAP.

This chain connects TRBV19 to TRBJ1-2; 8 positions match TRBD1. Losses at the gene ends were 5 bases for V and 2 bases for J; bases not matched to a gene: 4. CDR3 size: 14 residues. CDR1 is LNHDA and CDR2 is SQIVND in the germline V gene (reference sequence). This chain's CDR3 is CASSAGQANYGYTF. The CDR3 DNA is TGTGCCAGTAGTGCGGGACAGGCAAACTATGGCTACACCTTC.

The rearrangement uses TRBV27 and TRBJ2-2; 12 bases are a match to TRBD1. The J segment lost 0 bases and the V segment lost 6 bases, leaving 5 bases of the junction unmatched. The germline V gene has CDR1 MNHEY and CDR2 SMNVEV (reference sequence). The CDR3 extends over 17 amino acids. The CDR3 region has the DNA TGTGCCAGCAGCACCGGGACAGGGGGCACGAACACCGGGGAGCTGTTTTTT. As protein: CASSTGTGGTNTGELFF.

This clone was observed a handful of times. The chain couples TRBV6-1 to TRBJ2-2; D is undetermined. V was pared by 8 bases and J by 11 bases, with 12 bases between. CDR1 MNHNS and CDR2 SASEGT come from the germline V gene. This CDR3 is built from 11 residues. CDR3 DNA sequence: TGTGCCAGCTTCTCTGTGACTGAGCTGTTTTTT. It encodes CASFSVTELFF.

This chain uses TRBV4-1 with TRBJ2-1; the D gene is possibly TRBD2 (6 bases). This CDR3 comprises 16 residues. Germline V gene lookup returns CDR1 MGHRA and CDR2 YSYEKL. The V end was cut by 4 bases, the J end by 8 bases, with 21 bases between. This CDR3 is CASSPLAAKGRYEQFF. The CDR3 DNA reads TGCGCCAGCAGCCCACTAGCCGCGAAGGGTAGGTATGAGCAGTTCTTC.

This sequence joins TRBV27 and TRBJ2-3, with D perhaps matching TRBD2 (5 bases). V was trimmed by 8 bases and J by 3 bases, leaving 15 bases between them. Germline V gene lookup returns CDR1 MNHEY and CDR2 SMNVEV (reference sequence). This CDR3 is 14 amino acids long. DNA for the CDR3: TGTGCCAGCGCCCGGGAAGGACCAACAGATACGCAGTATTTT. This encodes CASAREGPTDTQYF.

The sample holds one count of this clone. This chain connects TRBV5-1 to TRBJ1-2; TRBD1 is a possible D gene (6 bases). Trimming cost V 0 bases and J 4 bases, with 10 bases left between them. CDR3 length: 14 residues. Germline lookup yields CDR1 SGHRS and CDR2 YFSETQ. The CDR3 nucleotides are TGCGCCAGCAGCTTGGAGGACAGAAGCTATGGCTACACCTTC. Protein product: CASSLEDRSYGYTF. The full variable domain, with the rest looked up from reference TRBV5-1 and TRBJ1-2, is KAGVTQTPRYLIKTRGQQVTLSCSPISGHRSVSWYQQTPGQGLQFLFEYFSETQRNKGNFPGRFSGRQFSNSRSEMNVSTLELGDSALYLCASSLEDRSYGYTFGSGTRLTVV.

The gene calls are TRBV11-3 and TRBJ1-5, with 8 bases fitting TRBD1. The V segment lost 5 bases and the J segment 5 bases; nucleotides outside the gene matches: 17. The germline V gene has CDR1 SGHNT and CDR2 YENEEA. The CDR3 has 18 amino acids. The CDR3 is CASSRQIRDRLSYQPQHF. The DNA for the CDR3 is TGTGCCAGCAGCCGCCAGATCCGGGACAGGCTTTCGTATCAGCCCCAGCATTTT.

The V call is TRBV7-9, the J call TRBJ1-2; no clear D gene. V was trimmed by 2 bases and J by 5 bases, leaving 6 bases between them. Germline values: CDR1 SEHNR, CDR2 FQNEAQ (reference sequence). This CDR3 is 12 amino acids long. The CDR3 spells CASSLSGYGYTF. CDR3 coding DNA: TGTGCCAGCAGCTTATCAGGATATGGCTACACCTTC.

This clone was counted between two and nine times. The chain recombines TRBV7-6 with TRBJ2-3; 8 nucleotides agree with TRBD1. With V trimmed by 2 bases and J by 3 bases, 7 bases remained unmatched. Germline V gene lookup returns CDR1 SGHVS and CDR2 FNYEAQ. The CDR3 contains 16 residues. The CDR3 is CASSLWAGGITDTQYF. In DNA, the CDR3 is TGTGCCAGCAGCTTATGGGCAGGGGGCATAACAGATACGCAGTATTTT.

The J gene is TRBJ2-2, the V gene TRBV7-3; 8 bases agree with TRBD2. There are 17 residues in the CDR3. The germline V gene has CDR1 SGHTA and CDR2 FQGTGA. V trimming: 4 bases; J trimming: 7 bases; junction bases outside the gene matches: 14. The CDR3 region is CASSSQPGGERGGELFF. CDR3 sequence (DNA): TGTGCCAGCAGCTCCCAACCGGGGGGGGAACGGGGCGGGGAGCTGTTTTTT. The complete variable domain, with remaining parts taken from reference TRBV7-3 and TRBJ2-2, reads GAGVSQTPSNKVTEKGKYVELRCDPISGHTALYWYRQSLGQGPEFLIYFQGTGAADDSGLPNDRFFAVRPEGSVSTLKIQRTERGDSAVYLCASSSQPGGERGGELFFGEGSRLTVL.

This CDR3 reads CASSSPGAQYF. The CDR3 DNA is TGTGCCAGCAGTTCCCCAGGGGCACAGTACTTC. The rearrangement links TRBV6-6 to TRBJ2-7; a possible D gene is TRBD1 (6 bases). CDR1 MNHNY and CDR2 SVGAGI come from the germline V gene (reference sequence). V lost 4 bases and J 10 bases, leaving 11 bases between the germline ends. The CDR3 spans 11 residues.

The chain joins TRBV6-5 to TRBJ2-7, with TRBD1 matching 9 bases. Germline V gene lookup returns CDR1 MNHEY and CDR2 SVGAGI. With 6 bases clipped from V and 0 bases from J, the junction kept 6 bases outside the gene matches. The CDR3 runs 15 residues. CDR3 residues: CASRSPGQGSYEQYF. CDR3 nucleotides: TGTGCCAGCAGGAGCCCGGGACAGGGCTCCTACGAGCAGTACTTC.

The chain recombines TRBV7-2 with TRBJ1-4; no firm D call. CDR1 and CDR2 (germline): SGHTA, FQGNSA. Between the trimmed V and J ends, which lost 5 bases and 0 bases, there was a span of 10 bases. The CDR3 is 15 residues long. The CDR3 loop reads CASSLPSATNEKLFF. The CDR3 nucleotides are TGTGCCAGCAGCCTCCCGAGTGCAACTAATGAAAAACTGTTTTTT. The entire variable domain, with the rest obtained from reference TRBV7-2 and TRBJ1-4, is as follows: GAGVSQSPSNKVTEKGKDVELRCDPISGHTALYWYRQSLGQGLEFLIYFQGNSAPDKSGLPSDRFSAERTGGSVSTLTIQRTQQEDSAVYLCASSLPSATNEKLFFGSGTQLSVL.

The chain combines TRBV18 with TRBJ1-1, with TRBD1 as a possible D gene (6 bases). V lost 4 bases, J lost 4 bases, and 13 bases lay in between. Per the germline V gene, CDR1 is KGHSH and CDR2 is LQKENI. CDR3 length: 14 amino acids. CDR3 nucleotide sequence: TGTGCCAGCTCACGAGGAACAGGGTTCACTGAAGCTTTCTTT. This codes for CASSRGTGFTEAFF.

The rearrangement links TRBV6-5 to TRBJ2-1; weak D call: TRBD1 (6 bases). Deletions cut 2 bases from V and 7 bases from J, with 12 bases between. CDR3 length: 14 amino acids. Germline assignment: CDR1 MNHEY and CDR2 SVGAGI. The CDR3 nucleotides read TGTGCCAGCAGTTACCGGGACAAGCCGAATGAGCAGTTCTTC. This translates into CASSYRDKPNEQFF.

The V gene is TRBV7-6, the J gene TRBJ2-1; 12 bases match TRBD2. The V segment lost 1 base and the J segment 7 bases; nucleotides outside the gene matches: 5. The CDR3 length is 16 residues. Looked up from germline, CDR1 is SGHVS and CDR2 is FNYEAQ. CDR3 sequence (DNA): TGTGCCAGCAGCTTAGTTCTAGCGGGGGGGTATAATGAGCAGTTCTTC. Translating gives CASSLVLAGGYNEQFF.

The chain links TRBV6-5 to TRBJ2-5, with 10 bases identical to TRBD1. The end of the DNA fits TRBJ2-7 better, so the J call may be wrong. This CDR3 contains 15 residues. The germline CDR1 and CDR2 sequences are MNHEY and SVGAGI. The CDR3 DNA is TGTGCCAGCAGTTCAACCGGGACAGGGGTCTACGAGCAGTACTTC. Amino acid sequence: CASSSTGTGVYEQYF.

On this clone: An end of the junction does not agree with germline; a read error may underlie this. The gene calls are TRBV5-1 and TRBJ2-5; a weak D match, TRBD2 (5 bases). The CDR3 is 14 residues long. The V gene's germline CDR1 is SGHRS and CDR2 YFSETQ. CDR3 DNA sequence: TGTGCCAGCAGCTGGCCATCCGGGGAAGAGACCCAGTACTTC. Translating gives CASSWPSGEETQYF.